This is a list of T cell receptor beta chains from one sample in a study of persistence of HIV-infected CD4 T cells. Sequencing was performed with immunoSEQ multiplex PCR; in TCRdb, only in-frame clones are kept and a portion is missing. The sample carries fewer than 50,000 clones, 91% recorded once. No antigen has been assigned to these receptors. The specimen comprised CD4+ T cells sorted from PBMCs after approximately 20-hour stimulation, sampled from a patient who received antiretroviral therapy. Receptors originate from an adult man with HIV who was CMV-seropositive. Each CDR3 is given with its conserved first and last residue. The D gene is left open where the match is weak. The size of a clone is reported for some rows only, either as once, few or many, or as a class for expanded clones.

cdr3_aa cdr3_nt v_call clone_size d_call j_call
CASSERGGPTNYGYTF TGTGCCAGCAGTGAAAGAGGGGGGCCCACAAACTATGGCTACACCTTC TRBV2 NA NA TRBJ1-2
CASGGHSNQPQHF TGTGCCAGCGGGGGCCATAGCAATCAGCCCCAGCATTTT TRBV9 once NA TRBJ1-5
CASTRGPDYEQYF TGTGCCAGCACCCGGGGACCGGACTACGAGCAGTACTTC TRBV6-5 medium-sized NA TRBJ2-7
CASSLDSPLGYTF TGTGCCAGCAGCCTGGACAGTCCACTTGGCTACACCTTC TRBV28 NA NA TRBJ1-2
CASSLAASRGLEQYF TGTGCCAGCAGCTTAGCGGCCAGCAGGGGTCTTGAGCAGTATTTT TRBV7-2 NA NA TRBJ2-3
CASTLAGGPYEQYF TGTGCCAGCACCCTAGCGGGGGGGCCGTACGAGCAGTACTTC TRBV7-2 NA TRBD2 TRBJ2-7
CASSSKSDSYNEQFF TGTGCCAGCAGCTCAAAGTCGGACAGTTACAATGAGCAGTTCTTC TRBV7-9 NA NA TRBJ2-1
CASSSRPPGLAGRDTQYF TGTGCCAGCAGCTCTCGCCCACCGGGACTAGCGGGAAGGGATACGCAGTATTTT TRBV21-1 once NA TRBJ2-3
CASSIVTGTSNQPQHF TGTGCCAGTAGTATAGTGACAGGGACCAGCAATCAGCCCCAGCATTTT TRBV19 NA TRBD1 TRBJ1-5
CASSQGFTQGGNQPQHF TGTGCCAGCAGCCAAGGGTTCACACAGGGCGGCAATCAGCCCCAGCATTTT TRBV3-1/TRBV3-2 once NA TRBJ1-5
CASSFPGTENTGELFF TGTGCCAGCAGTTTTCCCGGGACAGAGAACACCGGGGAGCTGTTTTTT TRBV28 NA TRBD1 TRBJ2-2
CASTRTAYGYTF TGTGCCAGCACCCGGACAGCCTATGGCTACACCTTC TRBV28 NA NA TRBJ1-2
CASCDGPRPQHF TGTGCTAGTTGCGACGGTCCAAGGCCCCAGCATTTT TRBV12-5 NA NA TRBJ1-5
CACGLNTIYF TGTGCCTGTGGATTGAACACCATATATTTT TRBV19 NA NA TRBJ1-3
CASSPTASTDTQYF TGTGCCAGCTCACCAACGGCTAGCACAGATACGCAGTATTTT TRBV18 NA NA TRBJ2-3
CATSKGLNDEQYF TGTGCCACCAGCAAGGGACTTAACGACGAGCAGTACTTC TRBV24-1 medium-sized NA TRBJ2-7
CASSLDALTDTQYF TGTGCCAGCAGCCTCGACGCCCTCACAGATACGCAGTATTTT TRBV2 NA NA TRBJ2-3
CASSAGQQLSSGNTIYF TGTGCCAGCAGCGCGGGCCAACAGTTAAGCTCTGGAAACACCATATATTTT TRBV9 NA NA TRBJ1-3